A selection of T cell receptor beta chains follows, all from one sample in a study of T cell clones after liver transplantation. The method was immunoSEQ multiplex PCR; TCRdb's version includes in-frame clones alone and lacks a portion of them. The sample has roughly 100,000 clones; 82% are singletons. Specimen: CD4+ T cells from blood, collected before liver transplant. Source of these receptors: a human donor who received a liver transplant. Each CDR3 is given with its conserved first and last residue. A D gene is named only where the DNA matches it firmly. Size is omitted from some rows. Given values are once, few, many or a class for expanded clones.

cdr3_nt: TGTGCCAGTAGTATAGGAACTAGCGGGCTTAACACCGGGGAGCTGTTTTTT
cdr3_aa: CASSIGTSGLNTGELFF
v_call: TRBV19
j_call: TRBJ2-2
clone_size: -
d_call: TRBD2

cdr3_nt: TGCGCCAGCAGCCAAGAAGGGGGCACAGATACGCAGTATTTT
cdr3_aa: CASSQEGGTDTQYF
v_call: TRBV4-1
j_call: TRBJ2-3
clone_size: -
d_call: -

cdr3_nt: TGTGCCAGCCGCCAAGGGGGGAGGGCCTTCGGGGAGCTGTTTTTT
cdr3_aa: CASRQGGRAFGELFF
v_call: TRBV7-2
j_call: TRBJ2-2
clone_size: -
d_call: -

cdr3_nt: TGCAGCGTTTCGGACAACGTCGGAGGAAACACCATATATTTT
cdr3_aa: CSVSDNVGGNTIYF
v_call: TRBV29-1
j_call: TRBJ1-3
clone_size: -
d_call: -

cdr3_nt: TGTGCCAGCAGCTTGCTAGCGGTGGATACGCAGTATTTT
cdr3_aa: CASSLLAVDTQYF
v_call: TRBV5-6
j_call: TRBJ2-3
clone_size: -
d_call: TRBD2

cdr3_nt: TGTGCCAGTAGTGGTGGGATGGTAAATACGCAGTATTTT
cdr3_aa: CASSGGMVNTQYF
v_call: TRBV19
j_call: TRBJ2-3
clone_size: few
d_call: -

cdr3_nt: TGTGCCTGGAGCGAGCAGCACAATCAGCCCCAGCATTTT
cdr3_aa: CAWSEQHNQPQHF
v_call: TRBV30
j_call: TRBJ1-5
clone_size: -
d_call: -

cdr3_nt: TGCGCCAGCAGCTTGGACACATACGAGCAGTACTTC
cdr3_aa: CASSLDTYEQYF
v_call: TRBV5-1
j_call: TRBJ2-7
clone_size: -
d_call: -

cdr3_nt: TGTGCCAGCAGCTTTCCGGTTGTGCCCTATGGCTACACCTTC
cdr3_aa: CASSFPVVPYGYTF
v_call: TRBV7-9
j_call: TRBJ1-2
clone_size: few
d_call: -

cdr3_nt: TGTGCCAGCAGCTCGGATAGAAACAGCGCCCAGCGGGGCTACACCTTC
cdr3_aa: CASSSDRNSAQRGYTF
v_call: TRBV7-9
j_call: TRBJ1-2
clone_size: -
d_call: -

cdr3_nt: TGCGCCAGCAGCCAGAGGGGGACAGTCGCCACTAACTATGGCTACACCTTC
cdr3_aa: CASSQRGTVATNYGYTF
v_call: TRBV4-1
j_call: TRBJ1-2
clone_size: few
d_call: TRBD1

cdr3_nt: TGTGCCAGCAGCCCAAATAGCTACGAGCAGTACTTC
cdr3_aa: CASSPNSYEQYF
v_call: TRBV14
j_call: TRBJ2-7
clone_size: -
d_call: -

cdr3_nt: TGTGCCAGCAGCTTAGCGCTGAGGGATCAGCCCCAGCATTTT
cdr3_aa: CASSLALRDQPQHF
v_call: TRBV7-2
j_call: TRBJ1-5
clone_size: -
d_call: -

cdr3_nt: TGTGCCAGCAGTTACCGCGGGGTGGGAGCTTTCTTT
cdr3_aa: CASSYRGVGAFF
v_call: TRBV28
j_call: TRBJ1-1
clone_size: once
d_call: -

cdr3_nt: TGTGCCAGCAGCAAAAAATGGGACGGAGCCTACGAGCAGTACTTC
cdr3_aa: CASSKKWDGAYEQYF
v_call: TRBV9
j_call: TRBJ2-7
clone_size: -
d_call: -

cdr3_nt: TGTGCCAGCAGCTTGCGGGGCAGTCACTCCTACGAGCAGTACTTC
cdr3_aa: CASSLRGSHSYEQYF
v_call: TRBV5-4
j_call: TRBJ2-7
clone_size: once
d_call: -

cdr3_nt: TGTGCCAGCTCCCCAGAATACAATGAGCAGTTCTTC
cdr3_aa: CASSPEYNEQFF
v_call: TRBV18
j_call: TRBJ2-1
clone_size: -
d_call: -

cdr3_nt: TGTGCCAGCAGCTTATCCCTGACGAATGACATTCAGTACTTC
cdr3_aa: CASSLSLTNDIQYF
v_call: TRBV7-8
j_call: TRBJ2-4
clone_size: -
d_call: -

cdr3_nt: TGTGCCAGCACCGGGCAGGGGCCCGGGGAGCTGTTTTTT
cdr3_aa: CASTGQGPGELFF
v_call: TRBV2
j_call: TRBJ2-2
clone_size: -
d_call: -

cdr3_nt: TGCGCCAGCAGCTCCCCGGTGGTCCTCAGCCTCACCGGGGAGCTGTTTTTT
cdr3_aa: CASSSPVVLSLTGELFF
v_call: TRBV4-1
j_call: TRBJ2-2
clone_size: -
d_call: -

cdr3_nt: TGTGCTAGTGGTTTGGTGGGTTTTAGGGCTTTCTTT
cdr3_aa: CASGLVGFRAFF
v_call: TRBV12-5
j_call: TRBJ1-1
clone_size: once
d_call: -

cdr3_nt: TGTGCCAGCAGTTTAGGGCCTCTGGGTAGCGGGACCTACAATGAGCAGTTCTTC
cdr3_aa: CASSLGPLGSGTYNEQFF
v_call: TRBV27
j_call: TRBJ2-1
clone_size: -
d_call: TRBD2

cdr3_nt: TGTGCCAGCAGTGCGGGACAGGGTCGGGGCACCGGGGAGCTGTTTTTT
cdr3_aa: CASSAGQGRGTGELFF
v_call: TRBV6-1
j_call: TRBJ2-2
clone_size: -
d_call: TRBD1

cdr3_nt: TGCGCCAGCAGCTTGGGCCTTTCCAGATCTAACTATGGCTACACCTTC
cdr3_aa: CASSLGLSRSNYGYTF
v_call: TRBV5-1
j_call: TRBJ1-2
clone_size: -
d_call: -

cdr3_nt: TGTGCCAGCAGTACTATCGGCTCCTATAATTCACCCCTCCACTTT
cdr3_aa: CASSTIGSYNSPLHF
v_call: TRBV6-5
j_call: TRBJ1-6
clone_size: -
d_call: -

cdr3_nt: TGTGCCAGCAGTTTCAAGGGGGCCGGGGAGCTGTTTTTT
cdr3_aa: CASSFKGAGELFF
v_call: TRBV7-7
j_call: TRBJ2-2
clone_size: -
d_call: -

cdr3_nt: TGCGCCAGCAGCTCCGACTTGGCCGGGGAGCTGTTTTTT
cdr3_aa: CASSSDLAGELFF
v_call: TRBV5-1
j_call: TRBJ2-2
clone_size: -
d_call: -

cdr3_nt: TGTGCCAGCAGCTTAGGGGCTAGCGGGAGCTATGAGCAGTTCTTC
cdr3_aa: CASSLGASGSYEQFF
v_call: TRBV11-3
j_call: TRBJ2-1
clone_size: -
d_call: TRBD2

cdr3_nt: TGTGCCAGCAGCCCCCCCCCGGGCACCGGGGAGCTGTTTTTT
cdr3_aa: CASSPPPGTGELFF
v_call: TRBV11-2
j_call: TRBJ2-2
clone_size: -
d_call: -